The table lists the clone carrying this T cell receptor beta chain with a count of one. This record comes from a study of low-dose radiotherapy and immunotherapy resistance in tumors. Study background: Oral aspirin at 300 mg was taken daily by patients for four cycles, beginning on cycle 1 day 1.

The CDR3 runs to 17 residues. Germline CDR1 and CDR2: MNHEY and SVGEGT. V was clipped by 4 bases and J by 6 bases; unmatched bases: 11. Sample time point: after trial treatment. The treatment is: LDRT plus nivolumab, ipilimumab, low-dose cyclophosphamide and aspirin (RACIN trial). TCRs underwent 15 to 20 PCR cycles of amplification with a constant-region primer and V-primer adapter. Each CDR3 protein gets one entry after TCRdb re-called the reads with MiXCR. Found here are tens of thousands of distinct CDR3 sequences, around 34% of them singletons; the top ten hold approximately 7.6%. This receptor was obtained from a male donor with rectosigmoid adenocarcinoma. The source was PBMCs, collected after low-dose radiotherapy plus immunotherapy. The chain joins TRBV6-2 or TRBV6-3 to TRBJ2-2, with 10 bases that match TRBD2. The CDR3 spells CASSSVKREGSAGELFF. CDR3 in DNA: TGTGCCAGCAGTTCCGTCAAGCGGGAGGGTTCAGCCGGGGAGCTGTTTTTT.